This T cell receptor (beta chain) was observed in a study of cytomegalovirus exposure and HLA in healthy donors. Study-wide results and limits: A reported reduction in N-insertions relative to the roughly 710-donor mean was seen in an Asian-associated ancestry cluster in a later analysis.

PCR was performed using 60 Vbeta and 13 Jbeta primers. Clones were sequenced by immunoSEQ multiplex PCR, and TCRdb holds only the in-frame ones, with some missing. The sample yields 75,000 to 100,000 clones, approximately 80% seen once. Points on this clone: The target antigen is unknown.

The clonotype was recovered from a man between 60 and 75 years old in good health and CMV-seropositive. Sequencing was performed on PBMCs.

This CDR3 is CASSPSGGVTEKLFF. The CDR3 DNA is TGTGCCAGTAGTCCCTCGGGAGGGGTGACAGAAAAACTGTTTTTT. This rearrangement joins TRBV19 to TRBJ1-4, with a weak D call TRBD1 (5 bases). Deletions cut 5 bases from V and 8 bases from J, with 18 bases between. Germline loops: CDR1 LNHDA, CDR2 SQIVND (reference sequence). This CDR3 comprises 15 residues. Full variable domain (rest looked up from reference TRBV19 and TRBJ1-4): DGGITQSPKYLFRKEGQNVTLSCEQNLNHDAMYWYRQDPGQGLRLIYYSQIVNDFQKGDIAEGYSVSREKKESFPLTVTSAQKNPTAFYLCASSPSGGVTEKLFFGSGTQLSVL.